This T cell receptor beta chain was identified during a study of CD8+CD57+ T cells in acquired aplastic anemia. At least ten counts were recorded for this clonotype. V shed 7 bases, J shed 3 bases, and the junction held 5 bases outside the gene matches. The CDR3 length is 14 residues. Genomic DNA served as template for TCR beta VDJ and CDR3 profiling. TCRdb re-analysed the reads in MiXCR, keeping a single row per CDR3 protein. Here the sample spans hundreds of thousands of distinct CDR3 sequences, about 56% being singletons. The sequence was collected from a human donor with severe aplastic anemia or a healthy control (not recorded which). V usage is TRBV12-3 or TRBV12-4 and J usage is TRBJ1-5; 8 bases align to TRBD1. Source material: sorted CD4+, CD8+, or CD8+CD57+ T cells (not recorded which) from PBMCs. CDR3 loop: CASTTDRVNQPQHF. CDR3 nucleotides: TGTGCCAGCACCACGGACAGGGTCAATCAGCCCCAGCATTTT.